This paragraph covers one TCR beta chain sequence. The data were obtained in a study of blood T cell repertoires in COVID-19. Study overall: Whether acute or convalescent, the COVID-19 samples came from the United States, Italy and Spain. T cells, B-cell-depleted T cells, or PBMCs provided the cDNA or gDNA that served as material.

The CDR3 loop spans 14 amino acids. Deletions cut 2 bases from V and 2 bases from J, with 9 bases between. Germline V CDR1 and CDR2: SEHNR, FQNEAQ (reference sequence). Here immunoSEQ multiplex PCR was the method, and the copy in TCRdb shows in-frame clones only, minus some. The sample records some 50,000 clones, around 82% being singletons. The TCR was taken from a man aged 35 to 55 with acute or convalescent COVID-19. The sample taken for sequencing was peripheral blood. The J gene is TRBJ1-2, the V gene TRBV7-9; D unresolved. CDR3 nucleotides: TGTGCCAGCAGCTTACTAGGCGGGAACTATGGCTACACCTTC. It is translated as CASSLLGGNYGYTF.